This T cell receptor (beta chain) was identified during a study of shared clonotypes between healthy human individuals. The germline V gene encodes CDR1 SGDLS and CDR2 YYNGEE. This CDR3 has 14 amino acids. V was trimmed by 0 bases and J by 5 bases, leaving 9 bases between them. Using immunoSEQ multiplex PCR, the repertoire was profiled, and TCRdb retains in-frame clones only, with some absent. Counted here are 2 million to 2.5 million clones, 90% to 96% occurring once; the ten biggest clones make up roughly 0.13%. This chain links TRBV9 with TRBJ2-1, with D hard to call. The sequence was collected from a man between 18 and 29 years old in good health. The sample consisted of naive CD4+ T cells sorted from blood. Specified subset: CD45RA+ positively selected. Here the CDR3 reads CASSVANKDNEQFF. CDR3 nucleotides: TGTGCCAGCAGCGTAGCGAACAAGGACAATGAGCAGTTCTTC.